Reported below is one T cell receptor (beta chain). Between the trimmed V and J ends, which lost 0 bases and 3 bases, there was a span of 6 bases. Germline CDR1 reads SGHRS; CDR2 reads YFSETQ. The CDR3 contains 13 residues. TCRdb itself ran the RT-PCR reads through MiXCR, one entry per CDR3 protein. Here the sample spans about 680,000 distinct CDR3 sequences, approximately 15% being singletons. Material for sequencing was memory CD4+ T cells from blood. The TCR comes from a female donor in good health, serving as a healthy control. V usage is TRBV5-1 and J usage is TRBJ1-1; D is uncertain. CDR3 loop: CASSLVWDTEAFF. CDR3 in DNA: TGCGCCAGCAGCTTGGTTTGGGACACTGAAGCTTTCTTT. Full variable domain (outside the CDR3, taken from reference TRBV5-1 and TRBJ1-1): KAGVTQTPRYLIKTRGQQVTLSCSPISGHRSVSWYQQTPGQGLQFLFEYFSETQRNKGNFPGRFSGRQFSNSRSEMNVSTLELGDSALYLCASSLVWDTEAFFGQGTRLTVV.